This TCR beta chain was observed in a study of blood T cells in healthy people across ages. Overall study: Per two T cells, template switching captured roughly one barcoded beta molecule.

The CDR3 extends over 15 amino acids. Trimming cost V 1 base and J 2 bases, with 12 bases left between them. Germline CDR1 is LGHNA and CDR2 is YNFKEQ. A J-beta primer mix and a sample-barcoded 5' primer were used in a second PCR of about 6 to 12 cycles. TCRdb re-called the 5' RACE reads with MiXCR, one entry per CDR3 protein. The sample consists of approximately 800,000 distinct CDR3 sequences, roughly three fifths of them appearing once. About this clonotype itself: Its antigen remains unidentified.

General observations from the study: PBMC samples, being unsorted, prevented any conclusive comparison of naive and antigen-experienced cells.

The material sequenced was blood. This rearrangement joins TRBV4-2 to TRBJ2-7; maybe TRBD1 (5 bases). This receptor was obtained from a man in his forties or fifties in good health. As DNA, the CDR3 is TGTGCCAGCAGCCAAGGGTCAGGGTCGCCCTACGAGCAGTACTTC. Translated: CASSQGSGSPYEQYF.